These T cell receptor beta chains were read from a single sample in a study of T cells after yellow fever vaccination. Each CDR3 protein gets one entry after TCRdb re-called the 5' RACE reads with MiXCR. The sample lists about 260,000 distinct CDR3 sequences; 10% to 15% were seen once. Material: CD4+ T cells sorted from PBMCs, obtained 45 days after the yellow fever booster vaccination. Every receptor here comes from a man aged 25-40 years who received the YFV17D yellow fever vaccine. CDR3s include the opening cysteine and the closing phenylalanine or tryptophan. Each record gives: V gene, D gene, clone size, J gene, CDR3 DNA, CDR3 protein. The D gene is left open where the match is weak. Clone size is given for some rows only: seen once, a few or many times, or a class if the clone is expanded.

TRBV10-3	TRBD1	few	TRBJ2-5	TGTGCCACCGGACAGGACGGACAGACCCAGTACTTC	CATGQDGQTQYF
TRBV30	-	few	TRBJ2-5	TGTGCCTGGAGTGTTTATGGCCAAGAGACCCAGTACTTC	CAWSVYGQETQYF
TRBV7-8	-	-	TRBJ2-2	TGTGCCAGCCGACAGTTGAACACCGGGGAGCTGTTTTTT	CASRQLNTGELFF
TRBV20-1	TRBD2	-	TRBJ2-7	TGCAGTGCTAGGGGGGCAACCTCGGGGACTAGGGGAGATGGTTCCGAGCAGTACTTC	CSARGATSGTRGDGSEQYF
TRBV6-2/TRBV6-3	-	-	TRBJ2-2	TGTGCCAGCAGTTACCCCCGGGGCGGGCGGAACACCGGGGAGCTGTTTTTT	CASSYPRGGRNTGELFF
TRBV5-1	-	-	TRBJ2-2	TGCGCCAGCCGGTACGCGGGTTCCCTACCCGGGGAGCTGTTTTTT	CASRYAGSLPGELFF
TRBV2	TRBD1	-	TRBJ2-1	TGTGCCAGGGGGACAGGGGAATTTGGGGAGCAGTTCTTC	CARGTGEFGEQFF
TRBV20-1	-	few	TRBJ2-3	TGCAGTGCTAGAGCGGGAGAGGGGGCAGATACGCAGTATTTT	CSARAGEGADTQYF
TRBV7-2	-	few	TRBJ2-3	TGTGCCAGCAGCTTAGGGACCCCCCCGGCGGTGGTTTTT	CASSLGTPPAVVF
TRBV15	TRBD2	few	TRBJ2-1	TGTGCCACCAGCCGCTTCTCAGCGGGAGGCTACAATGAGCAGTTCTTC	CATSRFSAGGYNEQFF
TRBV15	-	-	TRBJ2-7	TGTGCCACCAGCGCGCGGAGGGTGAGCTCCTACGAGCAGTACTTC	CATSARRVSSYEQYF
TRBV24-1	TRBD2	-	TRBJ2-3	TGTGCCACCAGTCGCGCTAGCGGGAGCGGAACAGATACGCAGTATTTT	CATSRASGSGTDTQYF
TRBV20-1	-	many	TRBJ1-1	TGCAGTGCTAGAACCGGCATGATGAACACTGAAGCTTTCTTT	CSARTGMMNTEAFF
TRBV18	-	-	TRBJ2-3	TGTGCCAGCTCACCGACAGGGAGGACAGATACGCAGTATTTT	CASSPTGRTDTQYF
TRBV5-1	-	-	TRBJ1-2	TGCGCCAGCAGCTTGACGCCCACGACTAACTATGGCTACACCTTC	CASSLTPTTNYGYTF
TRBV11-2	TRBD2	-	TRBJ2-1	TGTGCCACCGGGACTAGCGGGGTTGAAAAAGGATACAATGAGCAGTTCTTC	CATGTSGVEKGYNEQFF
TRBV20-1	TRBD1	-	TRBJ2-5	TGCAGTGCTTCCCGACAGGGCGAACAAGAGACCCAGTACTTC	CSASRQGEQETQYF
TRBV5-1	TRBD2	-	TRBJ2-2	TGCGCCAGCAGCCCAAACCTCTCTAGCGGGAGAGGTAGCACCGGGGAGCTGTTTTTT	CASSPNLSSGRGSTGELFF
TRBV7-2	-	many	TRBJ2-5	TGTGCCAGCAGCCGCGGACTCATAGACCAAGAGACCCAGTACTTC	CASSRGLIDQETQYF
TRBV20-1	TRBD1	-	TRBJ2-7	TGCAGTGGCATAACAGGGGATAGCTCCTACGAGCAGTACTTC	CSGITGDSSYEQYF
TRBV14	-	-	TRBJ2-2	TGTGCCAGCAGCCAATTGGGGGTATCCCGCGCCGGGGAGCTGTTTTTT	CASSQLGVSRAGELFF
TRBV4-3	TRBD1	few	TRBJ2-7	TGCGCCAGCAGCCAAGCCGGGACAGGGTACGAGCAGTACTTC	CASSQAGTGYEQYF
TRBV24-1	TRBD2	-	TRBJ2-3	TGTGCCACCAGTGATACGACTAGCGGGACTAGCACAGATACGCAGTATTTT	CATSDTTSGTSTDTQYF
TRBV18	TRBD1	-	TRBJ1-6	TGTGCCAGCAGGACAGGGGTGAATTCACCCCTCCACTTT	CASRTGVNSPLHF
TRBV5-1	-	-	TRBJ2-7	TGCGCCAGCAGCTTGCAGGGGATCGAGCAGTACTTC	CASSLQGIEQYF
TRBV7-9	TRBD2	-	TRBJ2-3	TGTGCCAGCAGCTTAGAAACCAGCGGGAGGGCCGGAGATACGCAGTATTTT	CASSLETSGRAGDTQYF
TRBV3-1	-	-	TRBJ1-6	TGTGCCAGCAGCCAAGTCCGGGGACCCCTCCACTTT	CASSQVRGPLHF
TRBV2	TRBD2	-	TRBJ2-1	TGTGCCAGCAGCGGTAGCGGGAGAGAGGATGAGCAGTTCTTC	CASSGSGREDEQFF
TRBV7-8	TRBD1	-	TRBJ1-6	TGTGCCAGCAGCTTAGTGGGCGGGGACAGGGGAACACCCCTCCACTTT	CASSLVGGDRGTPLHF
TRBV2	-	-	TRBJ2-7	TGTGCCAGCAGTGAAGCCTCAGGGTCTGCTAACGAGCAGTACTTC	CASSEASGSANEQYF
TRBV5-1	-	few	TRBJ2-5	TGCGCCAGCAGCGGTTCTCAAGAGACCCAGTACTTC	CASSGSQETQYF
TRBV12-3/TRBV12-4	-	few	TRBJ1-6	TGTGCCAGCAGTTTTTCAGGGAATTCACCCCTCCACTTT	CASSFSGNSPLHF
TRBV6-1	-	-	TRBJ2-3	TGTGCCAGCACCCAGAGGGCGGGCACAGATACGCAGTATTTT	CASTQRAGTDTQYF
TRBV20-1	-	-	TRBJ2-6	TGCAGTGCTAGACCTGGGGCCAACGTCCTGACTTTC	CSARPGANVLTF
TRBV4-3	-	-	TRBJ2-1	TGCGCCAGCAGCCAAGATCTGGCGGGCTCCTCCTACAATGAGCAGTTCTTC	CASSQDLAGSSYNEQFF
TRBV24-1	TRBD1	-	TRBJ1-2	TGTGCCACCAGCGATCGGGGGACAGATGGCTACACCTTC	CATSDRGTDGYTF
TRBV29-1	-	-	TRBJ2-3	TGCAGCGTAGACCGGGACGCGGATACGCAGTATTTT	CSVDRDADTQYF